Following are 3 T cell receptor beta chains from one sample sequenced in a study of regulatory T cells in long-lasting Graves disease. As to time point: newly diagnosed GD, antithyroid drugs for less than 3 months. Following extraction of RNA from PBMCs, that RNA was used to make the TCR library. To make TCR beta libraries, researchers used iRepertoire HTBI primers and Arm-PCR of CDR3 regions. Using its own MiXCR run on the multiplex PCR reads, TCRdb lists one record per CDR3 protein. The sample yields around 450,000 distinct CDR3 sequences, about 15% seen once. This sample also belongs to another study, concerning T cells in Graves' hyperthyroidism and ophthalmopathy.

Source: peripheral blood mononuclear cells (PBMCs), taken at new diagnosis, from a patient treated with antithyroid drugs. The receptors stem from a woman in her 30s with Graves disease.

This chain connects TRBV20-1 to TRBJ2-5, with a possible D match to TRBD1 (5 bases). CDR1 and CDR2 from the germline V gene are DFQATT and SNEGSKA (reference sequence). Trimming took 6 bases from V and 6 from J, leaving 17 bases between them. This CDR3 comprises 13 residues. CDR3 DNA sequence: TGCAGTGCAAATGGGCCAGGGCTGAAGACCCAGTACTTC. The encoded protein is CSANGPGLKTQYF.

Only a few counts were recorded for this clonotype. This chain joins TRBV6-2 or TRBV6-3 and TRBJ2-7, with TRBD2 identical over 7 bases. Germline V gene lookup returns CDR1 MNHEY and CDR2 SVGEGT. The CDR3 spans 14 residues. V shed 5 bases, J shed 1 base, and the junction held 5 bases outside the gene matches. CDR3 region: CASSEPGGSYEQYF. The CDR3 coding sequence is TGTGCCAGCAGTGAGCCCGGGGGGTCCTACGAGCAGTACTTC.

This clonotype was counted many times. The CDR3 is CASSRYWDRADTEAFF. DNA of the CDR3: TGTGCCAGCAGTCGCTACTGGGACAGGGCGGACACTGAAGCTTTCTTT. The V call is TRBV27, the J call TRBJ1-1; 9 positions agree with TRBD1. Germline V CDR1 and CDR2: MNHEY, SMNVEV (reference sequence). V shed 5 bases, J shed 3 bases, and the junction held 10 bases outside the gene matches. CDR3 length: 16 amino acids.